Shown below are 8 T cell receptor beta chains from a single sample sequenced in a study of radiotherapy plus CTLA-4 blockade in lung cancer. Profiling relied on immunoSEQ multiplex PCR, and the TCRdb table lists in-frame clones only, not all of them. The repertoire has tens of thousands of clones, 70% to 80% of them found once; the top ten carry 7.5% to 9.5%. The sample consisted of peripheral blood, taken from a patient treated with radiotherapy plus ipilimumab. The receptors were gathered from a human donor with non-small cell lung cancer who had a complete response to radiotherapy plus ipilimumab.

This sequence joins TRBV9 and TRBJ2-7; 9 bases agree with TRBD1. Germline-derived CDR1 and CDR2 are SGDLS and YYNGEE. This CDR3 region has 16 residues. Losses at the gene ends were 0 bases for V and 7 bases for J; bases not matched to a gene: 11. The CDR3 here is CASSVGQAGTGLEQYF. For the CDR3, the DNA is TGTGCCAGCAGCGTAGGCCAAGCCGGGACAGGGTTGGAGCAGTACTTC.

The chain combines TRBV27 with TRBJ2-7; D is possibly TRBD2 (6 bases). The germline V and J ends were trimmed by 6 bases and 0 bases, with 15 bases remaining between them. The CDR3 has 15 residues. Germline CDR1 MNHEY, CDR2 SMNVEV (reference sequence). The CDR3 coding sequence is TGTGCCAGCAGCTGGGACTCATTAAGCTCCTACGAGCAGTACTTC. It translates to CASSWDSLSSYEQYF.

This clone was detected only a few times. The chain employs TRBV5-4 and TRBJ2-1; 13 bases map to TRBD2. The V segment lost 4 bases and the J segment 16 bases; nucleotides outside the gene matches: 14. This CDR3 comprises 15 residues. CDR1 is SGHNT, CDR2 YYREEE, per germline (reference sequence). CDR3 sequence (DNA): TGTGCCAGCAGCCCCTGGACTAGCGGGGGACCCCCCAGCTTCTTC. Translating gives CASSPWTSGGPPSFF. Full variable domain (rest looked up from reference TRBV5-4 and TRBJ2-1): ETGVTQSPTHLIKTRGQQVTLRCSSQSGHNTVSWYQQALGQGPQFIFQYYREEENGRGNFPPRFSGLQFPNYSSELNVNALELDDSALYLCASSPWTSGGPPSFFGPGTRLTVL.

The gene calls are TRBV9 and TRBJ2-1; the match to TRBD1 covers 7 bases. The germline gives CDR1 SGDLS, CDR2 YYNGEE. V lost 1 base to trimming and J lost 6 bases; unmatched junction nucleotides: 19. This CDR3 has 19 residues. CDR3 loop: CASSVTWQLGTVSSNEQFF. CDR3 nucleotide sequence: TGTGCCAGCAGCGTAACTTGGCAGCTGGGGACAGTTTCTAGCAATGAGCAGTTCTTC.

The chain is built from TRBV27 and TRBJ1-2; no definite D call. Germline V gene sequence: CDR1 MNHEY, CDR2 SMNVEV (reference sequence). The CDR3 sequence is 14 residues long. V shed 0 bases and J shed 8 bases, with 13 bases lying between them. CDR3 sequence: CASSLSIKGGGYTF. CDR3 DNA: TGTGCCAGCAGTTTATCGATAAAGGGAGGCGGCTACACCTTC.

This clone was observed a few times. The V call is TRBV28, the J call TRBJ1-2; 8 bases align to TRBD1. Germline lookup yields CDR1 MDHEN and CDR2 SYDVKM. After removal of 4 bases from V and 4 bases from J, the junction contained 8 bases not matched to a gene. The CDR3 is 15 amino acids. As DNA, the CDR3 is TGTGCCAGCAGTTCGCCAAGGACAGGGATCTATGGCTACACCTTC. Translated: CASSSPRTGIYGYTF.

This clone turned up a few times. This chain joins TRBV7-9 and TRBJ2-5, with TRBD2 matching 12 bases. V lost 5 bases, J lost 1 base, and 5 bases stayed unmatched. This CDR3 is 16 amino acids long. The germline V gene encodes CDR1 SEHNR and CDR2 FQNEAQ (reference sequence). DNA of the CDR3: TGTGCCAGCAGCCCCCCGGGACTAGCGGGCCAAGAGACCCAGTACTTC. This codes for CASSPPGLAGQETQYF.

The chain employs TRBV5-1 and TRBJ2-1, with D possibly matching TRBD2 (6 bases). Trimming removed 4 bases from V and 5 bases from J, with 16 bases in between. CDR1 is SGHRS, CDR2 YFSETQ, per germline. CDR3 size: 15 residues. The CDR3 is CASSGVRRGDNEQFF. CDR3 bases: TGCGCCAGCAGCGGTGTGCGGCGGGGCGACAATGAGCAGTTCTTC.